The next 9 T cell receptor beta chains were all read from a single sample in a study of CD8 T cells in ankylosing spondylitis. Each CDR3 protein is one row after TCRdb ran MiXCR on the 5' RACE reads. The repertoire holds about 500,000 distinct CDR3 sequences, 9.5% to 15% seen once, with 6.8% in the top ten. The study's findings and limits: Seemingly characteristic of ankylosing spondylitis blood was a TCR beta motif consisting of fewer than 10 highly homologous variants.

Antigens of these TCRs are unknown. Sequencing input: blood, either unsorted or a sorted T cell fraction (not recorded which). The receptor source for this set is a male donor with ankylosing spondylitis.

This clonotype was counted a few times. The gene calls are TRBV4-1 and TRBJ2-6, with D possibly TRBD2 on 6 matching bases. Germline assignment: CDR1 MGHRA and CDR2 YSYEKL. V was cut by 4 bases and J by 1 base, with 17 bases left in between. The CDR3 is 18 amino acids. CDR3 region: CASSPFGGGLSGANVLTF. The CDR3 nucleotides are TGCGCCAGCAGCCCATTCGGAGGAGGGCTTTCTGGGGCCAACGTCCTGACTTTC.

This clonotype has just a few counts. V and J are TRBV27 and TRBJ2-1; 9 nucleotides agree with TRBD2. Per germline, CDR1 MNHEY and CDR2 SMNVEV (reference sequence). V lost 8 bases to trimming and J lost 6 bases; unmatched junction nucleotides: 8. This CDR3 has 14 residues. The CDR3 loop reads CASGLSGSGNEQFF. The CDR3 DNA sequence: TGTGCCAGCGGACTTAGCGGGAGTGGCAATGAGCAGTTCTTC.

The V call is TRBV5-6, the J call TRBJ2-1; 15 bases are shared with TRBD2. The V gene's germline CDR1 is SGHDT and CDR2 YYEEEE. J was trimmed by 6 bases and V by 5 bases; bases with no gene match: 18. The length of the CDR3 is 20 residues. The CDR3 region is CASRRVRTSGRAFHANEQFF. CDR3 sequence (DNA): TGTGCCAGCAGGAGGGTGCGGACTAGCGGGAGGGCCTTTCATGCCAATGAGCAGTTCTTC.

This clonotype was detected ten times or more. The genes are TRBV29-1 and TRBJ2-1; 8 nucleotides line up with TRBD2. The CDR3 runs to 14 residues. The V gene end was trimmed by 4 bases and the J gene end by 6 bases; junction bases not matched to a gene: 8. Looked up from germline, CDR1 is SQVTM and CDR2 is ANQGSEA. The CDR3 loop is CSVGPGLGSNEQFF. CDR3 nucleotides: TGCAGCGTTGGCCCGGGACTAGGAAGCAATGAGCAGTTCTTC.

In this sample, this clonotype turned up a few times. This sequence joins TRBV27 and TRBJ2-3; 12 bases fit TRBD2. The CDR3 runs to 16 residues. The germline V gene encodes CDR1 MNHEY and CDR2 SMNVEV (reference sequence). With 5 bases clipped from V and 6 bases from J, the junction kept 9 bases outside the gene matches. The DNA for the CDR3 is TGTGCCAGCAGTCCACGGACTAGCGGGGCTCCCGATACGCAGTATTTT. This gives the protein CASSPRTSGAPDTQYF.

The chain joins TRBV7-2 to TRBJ2-5; D is uncertain. The V gene's germline CDR1 is SGHTA and CDR2 FQGNSA. V was cut by 0 bases and J by 8 bases, with 10 bases left in between. The CDR3 spans 13 residues. The chain's CDR3 is CASSLALTGTQYF. For the CDR3, the DNA is TGTGCCAGCAGCTTAGCGCTAACTGGAACCCAGTACTTC.

This clonotype was picked up a small number of times. The rearrangement links TRBV5-1 to TRBJ1-4, with 9 bases that match TRBD1. Germline CDR1 is SGHRS and CDR2 is YFSETQ. The J segment lost 0 bases and the V segment lost 0 bases, leaving 3 bases of the junction unmatched. CDR3 length: 17 residues. CDR3 coding DNA: TGCGCCAGCAGCTTGGGACAGGGGGTGGCAACTAATGAAAAACTGTTTTTT. The encoded protein is CASSLGQGVATNEKLFF.

The chain recombines TRBV27 with TRBJ1-2, with TRBD1 matching over 9 bases. This CDR3 has 15 amino acids. V trimming: 7 bases; J trimming: 3 bases; junction bases outside the gene matches: 9. Germline V lookup: CDR1 MNHEY, CDR2 SMNVEV (reference sequence). CDR3 region: CASKPSTGGHYGYTF. The CDR3 nucleotides are TGTGCCAGCAAGCCATCTACAGGGGGCCACTATGGCTACACCTTC.

J is TRBJ2-3 and V is TRBV19, with D perhaps matching TRBD1 or TRBD2 (5 bases each). The germline V gene has CDR1 LNHDA and CDR2 SQIVND (reference sequence). Between the trimmed V and J ends, which lost 5 bases and 3 bases, there was a span of 12 bases. The CDR3 has 14 amino acids. CDR3 loop: CASSRGARTDTQYF. The DNA of the CDR3 is TGTGCCAGTAGTCGAGGGGCTAGGACAGATACGCAGTATTTT.